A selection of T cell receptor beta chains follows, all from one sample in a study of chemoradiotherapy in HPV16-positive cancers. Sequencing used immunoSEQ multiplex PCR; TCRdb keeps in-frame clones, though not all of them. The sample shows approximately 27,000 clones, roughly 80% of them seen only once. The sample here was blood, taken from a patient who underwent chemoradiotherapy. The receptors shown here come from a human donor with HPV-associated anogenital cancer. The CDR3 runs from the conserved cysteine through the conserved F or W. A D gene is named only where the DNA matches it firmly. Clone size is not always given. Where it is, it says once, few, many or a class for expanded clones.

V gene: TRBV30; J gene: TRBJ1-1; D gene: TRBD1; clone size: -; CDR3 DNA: TGTGCCTGGAGTTTCAGGGGGGCGAGCACTGAAGCTTTCTTT; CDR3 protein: CAWSFRGASTEAFF
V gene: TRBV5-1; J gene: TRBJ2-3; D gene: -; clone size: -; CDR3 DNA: TGCGCCAGCATCACCGGAGATACGCAGTATTTT; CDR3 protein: CASITGDTQYF
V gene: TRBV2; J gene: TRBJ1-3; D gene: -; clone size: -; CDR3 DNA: TGTGCCAGCAGTGAAAGGGGAAACACCATATATTTT; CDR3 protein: CASSERGNTIYF
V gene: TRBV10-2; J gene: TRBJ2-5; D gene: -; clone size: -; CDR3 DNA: TGCGCCAGCAGAGGAGCGGATATAAGGGCCCCAGAGACCCAGTACTTC; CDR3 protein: CASRGADIRAPETQYF
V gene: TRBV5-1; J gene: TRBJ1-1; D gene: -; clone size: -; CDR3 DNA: TGCGCCAGCAGCCAGACAGATAACACTGAAGCTTTCTTT; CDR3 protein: CASSQTDNTEAFF
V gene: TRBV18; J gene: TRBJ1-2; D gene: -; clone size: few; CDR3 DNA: TGTGCCAGCTCACCGGACAGTTCCTATGGCTACACCTTC; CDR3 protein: CASSPDSSYGYTF
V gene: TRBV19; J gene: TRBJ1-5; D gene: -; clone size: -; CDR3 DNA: TGTGCCAGCGGTGAATGGCCCCAGCATTTT; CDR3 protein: CASGEWPQHF
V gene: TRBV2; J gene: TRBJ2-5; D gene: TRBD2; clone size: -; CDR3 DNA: TGTGCCAGCAGGGGAGCGGGGGGGCAGAAGACCCAGTACTTC; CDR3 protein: CASRGAGGQKTQYF
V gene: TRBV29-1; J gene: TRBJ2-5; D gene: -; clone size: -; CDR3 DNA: TGCAGCGCCCCGGGCAGAACCCAAGAGACCCAGTACTTC; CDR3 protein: CSAPGRTQETQYF
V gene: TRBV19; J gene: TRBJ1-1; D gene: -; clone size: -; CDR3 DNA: TGTGCCAGTAGCCAAAAAACGGGCACTGAAGCTTTCTTT; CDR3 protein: CASSQKTGTEAFF
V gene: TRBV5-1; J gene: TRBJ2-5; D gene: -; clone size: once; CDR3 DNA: TGCGCCAGCAGCTTTCAGGGTCAAGAGACCCAGTACTTC; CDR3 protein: CASSFQGQETQYF
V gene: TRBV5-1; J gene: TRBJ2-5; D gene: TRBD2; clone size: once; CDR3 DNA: TGCGCCAGCAGCTGGACTAGCGGGGGGGCCGAAGGGTACCAAGAGACCCAGTACTTC; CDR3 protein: CASSWTSGGAEGYQETQYF
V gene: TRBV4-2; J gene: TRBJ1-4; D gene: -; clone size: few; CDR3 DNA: TGTGCCAGCAGCCAAGCCCAACAGGGTAATGAAAAACTGTTTTTT; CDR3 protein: CASSQAQQGNEKLFF
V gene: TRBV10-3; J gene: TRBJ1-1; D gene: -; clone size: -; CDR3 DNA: TGTGCCACCGCCACAGAGGAGAACACTGAAGCTTTCTTT; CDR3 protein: CATATEENTEAFF
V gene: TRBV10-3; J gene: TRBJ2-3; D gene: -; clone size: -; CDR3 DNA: TGTGCCATCAGTGACAGGGGAGGGGCAGATACGCAGTATTTT; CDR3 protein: CAISDRGGADTQYF
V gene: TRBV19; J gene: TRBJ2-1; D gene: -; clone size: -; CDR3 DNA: -; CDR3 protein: CASSILVGRGTLF
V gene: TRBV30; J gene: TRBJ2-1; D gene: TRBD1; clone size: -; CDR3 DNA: TGTGCCTGGAGTTCGCGGACAGGGGTGAGCAATGAGCAGTTCTTC; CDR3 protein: CAWSSRTGVSNEQFF
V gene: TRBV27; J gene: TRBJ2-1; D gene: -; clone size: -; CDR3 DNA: TGTGCCAGCAGTCTAACCGGGACGGCCTACAATGAGCAGTTCTTC; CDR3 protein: CASSLTGTAYNEQFF
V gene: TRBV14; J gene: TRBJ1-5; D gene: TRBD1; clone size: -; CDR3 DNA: TGTGCCAGCAGCCATTTAGGCGACAGGGGGTCTCTAGGCAATCAGCCCCAGCATTTT; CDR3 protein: CASSHLGDRGSLGNQPQHF
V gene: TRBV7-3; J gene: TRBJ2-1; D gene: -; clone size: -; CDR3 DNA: TGTGCCAGCAGCTTAACGGGGGTTCCGGGGGTAGGGTACAATGAGCAGTTCTTC; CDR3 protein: CASSLTGVPGVGYNEQFF
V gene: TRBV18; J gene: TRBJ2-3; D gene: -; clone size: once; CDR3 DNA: TGTGCCAGCTCACCACCGAGGGCGGGCTCGGATACGCAGTATTTT; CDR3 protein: CASSPPRAGSDTQYF
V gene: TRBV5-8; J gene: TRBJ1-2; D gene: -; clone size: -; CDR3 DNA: TGTGCCAGCAGCTTTCGGGACAAGAACTATGGCTACACCTTC; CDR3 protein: CASSFRDKNYGYTF
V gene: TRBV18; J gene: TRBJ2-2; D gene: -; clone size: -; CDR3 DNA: TGTGCCAGCTCACAGATAACAGGGAACACCGGGGAGCTGTTTTTT; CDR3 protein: CASSQITGNTGELFF
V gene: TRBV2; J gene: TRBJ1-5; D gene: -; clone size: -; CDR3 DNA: TGTGCCAGCAGTGACACGGGGGGGCGGAATCAGCCCCAGCATTTT; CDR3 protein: CASSDTGGRNQPQHF
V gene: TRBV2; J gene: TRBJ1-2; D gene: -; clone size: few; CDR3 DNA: TGTGCCAGCAGGGGGGGGGCGCAGATCTATGGCTACACCTTC; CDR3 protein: CASRGGAQIYGYTF
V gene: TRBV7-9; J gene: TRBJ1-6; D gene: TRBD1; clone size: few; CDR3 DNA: TGTGCCAGCAGCTCCACAGGGGGCGGATATAATTCACCCCTCCACTTT; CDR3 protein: CASSSTGGGYNSPLHF
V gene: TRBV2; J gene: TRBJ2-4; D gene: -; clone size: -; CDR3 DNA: TGTGCCAGCAGACGAAGGCTTCGGGAAGCCAAAAACATTCAGTACTTC; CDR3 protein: CASRRRLREAKNIQYF
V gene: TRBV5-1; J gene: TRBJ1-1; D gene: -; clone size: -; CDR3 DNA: TGCGCCAGCAGCCCAGACAGTTCCCCACGGAGAAATGAAGCTTTCTTT; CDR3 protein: CASSPDSSPRRNEAFF
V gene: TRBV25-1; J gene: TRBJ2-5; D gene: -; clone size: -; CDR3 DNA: TGTGCCAGCAGTGAAGAGCGTGGCCCTATGGAGACCCAGTACTTC; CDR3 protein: CASSEERGPMETQYF
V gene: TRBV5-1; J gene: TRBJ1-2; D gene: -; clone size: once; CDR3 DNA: TGCGCCAGCAGCTTGGAGTGGGTGGGGGACTATGGCTACACCTTC; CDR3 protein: CASSLEWVGDYGYTF
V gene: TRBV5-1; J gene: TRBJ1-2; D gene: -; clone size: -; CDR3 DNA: TGCGCCAGCAGCTTGGGACAGCTTTATGGCTACACCTTC; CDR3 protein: CASSLGQLYGYTF
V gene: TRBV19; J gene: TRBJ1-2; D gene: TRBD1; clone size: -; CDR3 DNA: TGTGCCAGTATGCGGACAGGGGGCACAATTAACTATGGCTACACCTTC; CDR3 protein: CASMRTGGTINYGYTF
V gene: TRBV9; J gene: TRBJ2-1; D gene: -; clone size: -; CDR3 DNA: TGTGCCAGCAGTGTTAAACCGCCGGGGGCTATAAATGGGGAGCAGTTCTTC; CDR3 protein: CASSVKPPGAINGEQFF
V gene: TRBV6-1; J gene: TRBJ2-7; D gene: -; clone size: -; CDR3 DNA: TGTGCCAGCAGACTCGGGACTCGAGGCTCCTACGAGCAGTACTTC; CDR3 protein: CASRLGTRGSYEQYF
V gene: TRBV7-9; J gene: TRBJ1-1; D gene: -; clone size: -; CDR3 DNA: TGTGCCAGCAGCTTAAAAGCCTTGCGCGCTGAAGCTTTCTTT; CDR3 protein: CASSLKALRAEAFF
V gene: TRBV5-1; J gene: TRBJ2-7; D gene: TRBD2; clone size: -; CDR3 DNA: TGCGCCAGCAGCTTCGGACTAGCGGGGGTCTACGAGCAGTACTTC; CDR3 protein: CASSFGLAGVYEQYF
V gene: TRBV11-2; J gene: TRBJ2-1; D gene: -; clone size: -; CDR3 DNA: TGTGCCAGCAGCTCTACCCCGAGCTCCTACAATGAGCAGTTCTTC; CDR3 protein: CASSSTPSSYNEQFF
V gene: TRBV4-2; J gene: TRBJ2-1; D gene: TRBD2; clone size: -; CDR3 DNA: TGTGCCAGCAGCCAAGATAGACTAAGCGGGGGATACAATGAGCAGTTCTTC; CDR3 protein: CASSQDRLSGGYNEQFF
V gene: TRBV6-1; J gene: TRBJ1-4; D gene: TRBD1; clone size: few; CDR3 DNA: TGTGCCAGCAGCACAGGGGTTGTGAGTGAAAAACTGTTTTTT; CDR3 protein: CASSTGVVSEKLFF
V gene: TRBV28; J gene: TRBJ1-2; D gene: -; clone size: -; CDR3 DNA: TGTGCCAGCAGTTTAGGGTCTCCCTATGGCTACACCTTC; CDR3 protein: CASSLGSPYGYTF
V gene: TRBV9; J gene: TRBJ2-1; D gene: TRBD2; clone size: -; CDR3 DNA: TGTGCCAGCAGTAGCGGGGGGGCCGGGTTTGAGCAGTTCTTC; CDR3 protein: CASSSGGAGFEQFF
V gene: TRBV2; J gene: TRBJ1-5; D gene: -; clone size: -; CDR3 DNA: TGTGCCAGCAGTGAATTAGGGTCAGCGGGACACAATCAGCCCCAGCATTTT; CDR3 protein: CASSELGSAGHNQPQHF
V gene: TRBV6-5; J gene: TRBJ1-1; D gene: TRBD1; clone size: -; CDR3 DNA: TGTGCCAGCAGTTACTCCGGCAGGGGGCAAACTGAAGCTTTCTTT; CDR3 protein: CASSYSGRGQTEAFF
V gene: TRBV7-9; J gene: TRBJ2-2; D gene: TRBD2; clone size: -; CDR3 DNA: TGTGCCAGCAGCCTGGGACTAGCTGCCGGGGAGCTGTTTTTT; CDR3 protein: CASSLGLAAGELFF
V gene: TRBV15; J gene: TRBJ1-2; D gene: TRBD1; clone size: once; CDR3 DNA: TGTGCCACCAGCAGAGATATTGTTCCATTTGGGACAGGGCTCGACTATGGCTACACCTTC; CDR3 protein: CATSRDIVPFGTGLDYGYTF
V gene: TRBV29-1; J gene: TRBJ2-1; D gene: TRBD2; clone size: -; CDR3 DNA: TGCAGCGTTCTGCCAGCGGGGACTAACAATGAGCAGTTCTTC; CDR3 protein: CSVLPAGTNNEQFF
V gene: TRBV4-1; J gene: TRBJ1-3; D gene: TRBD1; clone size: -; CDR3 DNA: TGCGCCAGCAGCCAAGATTGGGCAGGGGGCGCGTTTGGAAACACCATATATTTT; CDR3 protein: CASSQDWAGGAFGNTIYF
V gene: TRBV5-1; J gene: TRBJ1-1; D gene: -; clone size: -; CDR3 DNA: TGCGCCAGCAGCTTGGCTGGGGGCAACACTGAAGCTTTCTTT; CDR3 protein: CASSLAGGNTEAFF
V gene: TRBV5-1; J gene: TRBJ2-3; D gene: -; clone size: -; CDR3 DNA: TGCGCCAGCAGCTTGATGGGTGGCACAGATACGCAGTATTTT; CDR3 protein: CASSLMGGTDTQYF
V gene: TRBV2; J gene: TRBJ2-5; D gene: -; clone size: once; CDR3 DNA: TGTGCCAGCAGTGAGGAGCTGGGAGAGACCCAGTACTTC; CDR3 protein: CASSEELGETQYF
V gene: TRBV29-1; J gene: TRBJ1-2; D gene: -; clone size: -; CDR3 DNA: TGCAGCGTTGGCCAGGGGTATGGCTACACCTTC; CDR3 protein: CSVGQGYGYTF
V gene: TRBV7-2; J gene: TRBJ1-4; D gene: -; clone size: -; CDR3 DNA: TGTGCCAGCAGCCGTTCAACTAATGAAAAACTGTTTTTT; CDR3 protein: CASSRSTNEKLFF
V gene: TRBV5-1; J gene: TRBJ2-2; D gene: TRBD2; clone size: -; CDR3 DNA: TGCGCCAGCAGCTTCCGGACTAGCTCCGGGGAGCTGTTTTTT; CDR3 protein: CASSFRTSSGELFF
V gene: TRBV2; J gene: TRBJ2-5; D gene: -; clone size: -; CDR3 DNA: TGTGCCAGCTTTATACGAGAGACCCAGTACTTC; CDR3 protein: CASFIRETQYF
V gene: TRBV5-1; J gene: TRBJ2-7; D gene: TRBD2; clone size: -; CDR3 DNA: TGCGCCAGCCGGGTTGGTGGCGGGGGGTTTTACGAGCAGTACTTC; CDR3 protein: CASRVGGGGFYEQYF
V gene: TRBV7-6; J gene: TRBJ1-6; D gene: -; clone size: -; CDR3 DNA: TGTGCCAGCGGGGCCAACTATAATTCACCCCTCCACTTT; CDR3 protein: CASGANYNSPLHF
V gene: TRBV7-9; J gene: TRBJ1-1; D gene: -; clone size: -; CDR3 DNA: TGTGCCAGCAGCTCGACCAGTCGGGACACTGAAGCTTTCTTT; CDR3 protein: CASSSTSRDTEAFF
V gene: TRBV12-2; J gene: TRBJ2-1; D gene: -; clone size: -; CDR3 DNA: TGTGCAAGTCGCTTAGGGCTAGCGGGGTCTTCGTGCGATGAGCAGTTCTTC; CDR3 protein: CASRLGLAGSSCDEQFF
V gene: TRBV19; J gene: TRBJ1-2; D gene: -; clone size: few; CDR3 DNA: TGTGCCAGTAGTATACAGGGCCGACCTGATAACTATGGCTACACCTTC; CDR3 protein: CASSIQGRPDNYGYTF